The rows below give T cell receptor beta chains drawn from one sample of a study of control samples from healthy donors and cancer patients. Libraries were prepared by immunoSEQ multiplex PCR; TCRdb keeps only in-frame clonotypes and omits some of them. The sample lists 110,000 to 150,000 clones, roughly 90% occurring once. Source material: blood. Receptors originate from a young man in good health. Each CDR3 is given with its conserved first and last residue. The order of the fields is V gene, clone size, D gene, J gene, CDR3 DNA, CDR3 protein. D genes are given only for firm matches. Clone size is not always given. Where it is, it says once, few, many or a class for expanded clones.

V gene: TRBV30
clone size: NA
D gene: NA
J gene: TRBJ2-7
CDR3 DNA: TGTGCCTGGATGGGGGACTCAGGGCGTGGAATCTCCTACGAGCAGTACTTC
CDR3 protein: CAWMGDSGRGISYEQYF

V gene: TRBV28
clone size: NA
D gene: TRBD1
J gene: TRBJ2-1
CDR3 DNA: TGTGCCAGCACCATCCCGGGACAGGGGGCTGGTGAGCAGTTCTTC
CDR3 protein: CASTIPGQGAGEQFF

V gene: TRBV6-4
clone size: NA
D gene: NA
J gene: TRBJ2-2
CDR3 DNA: TGTGCCAGCAGGACAGGTGCGAACACCGGGGAGCTGTTTTTT
CDR3 protein: CASRTGANTGELFF

V gene: TRBV19
clone size: NA
D gene: NA
J gene: TRBJ2-5
CDR3 DNA: TGTGCCAGTAGTGCGACGGTGGGAGAGACCCAGTACTTC
CDR3 protein: CASSATVGETQYF

V gene: TRBV27
clone size: few
D gene: NA
J gene: TRBJ1-1
CDR3 DNA: TGTGCCAGCAGTTCAAGAGGAGGCACTGAAGCTTTCTTT
CDR3 protein: CASSSRGGTEAFF

V gene: TRBV7-6
clone size: NA
D gene: NA
J gene: TRBJ1-5
CDR3 DNA: TGTGCCAGCAGCCGTTACACGAGCAATCAGCCCCAGCATTTT
CDR3 protein: CASSRYTSNQPQHF

V gene: TRBV25-1
clone size: NA
D gene: TRBD1
J gene: TRBJ1-6
CDR3 DNA: TGTGCCAGCAGCGGACAGGGTGGAAATTCACCCCTCCACTTT
CDR3 protein: CASSGQGGNSPLHF

V gene: TRBV19
clone size: NA
D gene: TRBD1
J gene: TRBJ1-1
CDR3 DNA: TGTGCCAGTAGTCAGTACAGGGGAGTCACTGAAGCTTTCTTT
CDR3 protein: CASSQYRGVTEAFF

V gene: TRBV10-3
clone size: NA
D gene: TRBD1
J gene: TRBJ2-7
CDR3 DNA: TGTGCCATCAGTGGGACAGGGGGCGTTCTTTTCCAGTACTTC
CDR3 protein: CAISGTGGVLFQYF

V gene: TRBV7-2
clone size: few
D gene: NA
J gene: TRBJ1-6
CDR3 DNA: TGTGCCAGCAGCTTAGAAGGGTCGGGGAATTCACCCCTCCACTTT
CDR3 protein: CASSLEGSGNSPLHF

V gene: TRBV28
clone size: NA
D gene: NA
J gene: TRBJ2-2
CDR3 DNA: TGCACCCAGTTCGGGGAGCTGTTTTTT
CDR3 protein: CTQFGELFF

V gene: TRBV2
clone size: NA
D gene: NA
J gene: TRBJ2-3
CDR3 DNA: TGTGCCAGCAGCCCCTTCACAGATACGCAGTATTTT
CDR3 protein: CASSPFTDTQYF

V gene: TRBV4-3
clone size: NA
D gene: NA
J gene: TRBJ2-7
CDR3 DNA: TGCGCCAGCAGCCAAGGGCCCAGCGGCTCCTACGAGCAGTACTTC
CDR3 protein: CASSQGPSGSYEQYF

V gene: TRBV25-1
clone size: NA
D gene: NA
J gene: TRBJ2-2
CDR3 DNA: TGTGCCAGCAGTGCGACGGGGGAGGCCGGGGAGCTGTTTTTT
CDR3 protein: CASSATGEAGELFF

V gene: TRBV4-2
clone size: NA
D gene: NA
J gene: TRBJ2-2
CDR3 DNA: TGTGCCAGCAGCCAAGATGAGGGTTTAGGGGAGCTGTTTTTT
CDR3 protein: CASSQDEGLGELFF

V gene: TRBV7-3
clone size: NA
D gene: TRBD2
J gene: TRBJ2-2
CDR3 DNA: TGTGCCAGCAGCTTCCGGGGGGGATCCAGCGGGGAGCTGTTTTTT
CDR3 protein: CASSFRGGSSGELFF

V gene: TRBV12-3/TRBV12-4
clone size: NA
D gene: NA
J gene: TRBJ2-7
CDR3 DNA: TGTGCCAGCAGCGAACGGGAGACCAACGAGCAGTACTTC
CDR3 protein: CASSERETNEQYF

V gene: TRBV24-1
clone size: NA
D gene: TRBD2
J gene: TRBJ2-1
CDR3 DNA: TGTGCCACCAGTGATGGGGGAGGGCCGAGGGATGAGCAGTTCTTC
CDR3 protein: CATSDGGGPRDEQFF

V gene: TRBV7-9
clone size: once
D gene: NA
J gene: TRBJ1-2
CDR3 DNA: TGTGCCAGCAGCCTTGAGGGGACCCGAGCTAACTATGGCTACACCTTC
CDR3 protein: CASSLEGTRANYGYTF

V gene: TRBV28
clone size: NA
D gene: TRBD2
J gene: TRBJ2-7
CDR3 DNA: TGTGCCAGCAGTTTATTTGGGACTAGCGGGAGAGCGGCCTACGAGCAGTACTTC
CDR3 protein: CASSLFGTSGRAAYEQYF

V gene: TRBV29-1
clone size: NA
D gene: NA
J gene: TRBJ2-7
CDR3 DNA: TGCAGCGTTCCCTCCTACGAGCAGTACTTC
CDR3 protein: CSVPSYEQYF

V gene: TRBV6-5
clone size: once
D gene: TRBD1
J gene: TRBJ2-7
CDR3 DNA: TGTGCCAGCAGCAAAGAGACAGGGCCAAACTACGAGCAGTACTTC
CDR3 protein: CASSKETGPNYEQYF

V gene: TRBV19
clone size: NA
D gene: TRBD1
J gene: TRBJ1-2
CDR3 DNA: TGTGCCAGTAGTATGTTGCGGGACAGGGGGGGCTATGGCTACACCTTC
CDR3 protein: CASSMLRDRGGYGYTF

V gene: TRBV7-3
clone size: NA
D gene: NA
J gene: TRBJ2-7
CDR3 DNA: TGTGCCAGCAGCTTAATCGGGACCGCTTCCTACGAGCAGTACTTC
CDR3 protein: CASSLIGTASYEQYF

V gene: TRBV6-2/TRBV6-3
clone size: NA
D gene: NA
J gene: TRBJ2-3
CDR3 DNA: TGTGCCAGCAGTTATTCGGTAGCGAGCACAGATACGCAGTATTTT
CDR3 protein: CASSYSVASTDTQYF

V gene: TRBV3-1/TRBV3-2
clone size: NA
D gene: TRBD1
J gene: TRBJ1-1
CDR3 DNA: TGTGCCAGCCTTCGACAGGGGGCTACGAACACTGAAGCTTTCTTT
CDR3 protein: CASLRQGATNTEAFF

V gene: TRBV28
clone size: few
D gene: TRBD1
J gene: TRBJ1-5
CDR3 DNA: TGTGCCACCCTTAAGGGAACAGGGGCCGGTCAGCCCCAGCATTTT
CDR3 protein: CATLKGTGAGQPQHF

V gene: TRBV5-5
clone size: NA
D gene: NA
J gene: TRBJ2-7
CDR3 DNA: TGTGCCAGCAGCTTGTCTTTTGTTTTCGGGGGCTTTCGGGAGCAGTACTTC
CDR3 protein: CASSLSFVFGGFREQYF

V gene: TRBV7-9
clone size: NA
D gene: TRBD1
J gene: TRBJ1-3
CDR3 DNA: TGTGCCAGCAGCTCCCGACAGGGGGCGCGTGGAAACACCATATATTTT
CDR3 protein: CASSSRQGARGNTIYF

V gene: TRBV7-9
clone size: NA
D gene: TRBD1
J gene: TRBJ1-3
CDR3 DNA: TGTGCCAGCAGCTCAGGACAGGGGAACACCATATATTTT
CDR3 protein: CASSSGQGNTIYF

V gene: TRBV4-3
clone size: NA
D gene: NA
J gene: TRBJ1-5
CDR3 DNA: TGCGCCAGCAGCCAAGATTTCGGCAGCAATCAGCCCCAGCATTTT
CDR3 protein: CASSQDFGSNQPQHF

V gene: TRBV4-2
clone size: NA
D gene: NA
J gene: TRBJ1-5
CDR3 DNA: TGTGCCAGCAGCCAAGAATTGGGAGATCAGCCCCAGCATTTT
CDR3 protein: CASSQELGDQPQHF

V gene: TRBV6-5
clone size: NA
D gene: NA
J gene: TRBJ1-2
CDR3 DNA: TGTGCCAGCAGTTACGGAGCAAGGGGTGGCTATGGCTACACCTTC
CDR3 protein: CASSYGARGGYGYTF

V gene: TRBV14
clone size: once
D gene: NA
J gene: TRBJ1-5
CDR3 DNA: TGTGCCAGCAGCCAAGAATCAGCTAGGGGGTATAGCAATCAGCCCCAGCATTTT
CDR3 protein: CASSQESARGYSNQPQHF

V gene: TRBV11-3
clone size: NA
D gene: NA
J gene: TRBJ2-7
CDR3 DNA: TGTGCCAGCAGCTTAGACGGCGGGAACGAGCAGTACTTC
CDR3 protein: CASSLDGGNEQYF

V gene: TRBV7-2
clone size: NA
D gene: NA
J gene: TRBJ2-7
CDR3 DNA: TGTGCCAGCAGCTTAGATCGGGACATTTACGGTTACGAGCAGTACTTC
CDR3 protein: CASSLDRDIYGYEQYF

V gene: TRBV7-3
clone size: NA
D gene: NA
J gene: TRBJ2-7
CDR3 DNA: TGTGCCAGCAGCTTAATGGGTGGTCGGGACGAGCAGTACTTC
CDR3 protein: CASSLMGGRDEQYF

V gene: TRBV30
clone size: NA
D gene: TRBD1
J gene: TRBJ1-2
CDR3 DNA: TGTGCCTGGAGTCGTGACAGGGTGAATGGCTACACCTTC
CDR3 protein: CAWSRDRVNGYTF

V gene: TRBV12-5
clone size: once
D gene: NA
J gene: TRBJ2-7
CDR3 DNA: TGTGCTAGTGGTTTAGGCGGAGAGCAGTACTTC
CDR3 protein: CASGLGGEQYF

V gene: TRBV9
clone size: NA
D gene: TRBD1
J gene: TRBJ2-7
CDR3 DNA: TGTGCCAGCAGCGTAGCTGGGACAGAAAACTACGAGCAGTACTTC
CDR3 protein: CASSVAGTENYEQYF

V gene: TRBV28
clone size: NA
D gene: TRBD1
J gene: TRBJ1-2
CDR3 DNA: TGTGCCAGCAGTTTCAGGGGGTCTGGCTACACCTTC
CDR3 protein: CASSFRGSGYTF

V gene: TRBV7-2
clone size: NA
D gene: NA
J gene: TRBJ1-2
CDR3 DNA: TGTGCCAGCAGCTTAGTAGTAGGGTGGGGCTACACCTTC
CDR3 protein: CASSLVVGWGYTF

V gene: TRBV28
clone size: NA
D gene: NA
J gene: TRBJ2-2
CDR3 DNA: TGTGCCAGCCTACGGGGAGAGAACACCGGGGAGCTGTTTTTT
CDR3 protein: CASLRGENTGELFF

V gene: TRBV15
clone size: NA
D gene: TRBD2
J gene: TRBJ2-1
CDR3 DNA: TGTGCCACCAGGGGACTAGCAGACAATGAGCAGTTCTTC
CDR3 protein: CATRGLADNEQFF

V gene: TRBV11-3
clone size: NA
D gene: TRBD2
J gene: TRBJ2-1
CDR3 DNA: TGTGCCAGCAGTTTTGCCGGGACTAGCAGCAATGAGCAGTTCTTC
CDR3 protein: CASSFAGTSSNEQFF

V gene: TRBV7-9
clone size: NA
D gene: TRBD2
J gene: TRBJ2-7
CDR3 DNA: TGTGCCAGCAGCTTAGTTGTAGGGACTAGCGGGACCTACTACGAGCAGTACTTC
CDR3 protein: CASSLVVGTSGTYYEQYF

V gene: TRBV28
clone size: NA
D gene: NA
J gene: TRBJ2-4
CDR3 DNA: TGTGCCAGCAGTTCGCGGGGAGCGGGAGCCAAAAACATTCAGTACTTC
CDR3 protein: CASSSRGAGAKNIQYF

V gene: TRBV11-3
clone size: NA
D gene: NA
J gene: TRBJ1-1
CDR3 DNA: TGTGCCAGCAGCTTAGATGGGTCGGGGGCGGCTGCTTTCTTT
CDR3 protein: CASSLDGSGAAAFF

V gene: TRBV29-1
clone size: NA
D gene: TRBD2
J gene: TRBJ2-3
CDR3 DNA: TGCAGCGTTGAAGAAAGGGTTAGGGAAAGGACTAGCGGGACTAGCACAGATACGCAGTATTTT
CDR3 protein: CSVEERVRERTSGTSTDTQYF

V gene: TRBV5-1
clone size: NA
D gene: NA
J gene: TRBJ2-5
CDR3 DNA: TGCGCCAGCAGCCCAGGCATGGAGACCCAGTACTTC
CDR3 protein: CASSPGMETQYF

V gene: TRBV4-1
clone size: NA
D gene: NA
J gene: TRBJ1-2
CDR3 DNA: TGCGCCAGCAGCCCGGTGGCGCAGGGTATTAACTATGGCTACACCTTC
CDR3 protein: CASSPVAQGINYGYTF

V gene: TRBV13
clone size: NA
D gene: TRBD2
J gene: TRBJ2-7
CDR3 DNA: TGTGCCAGCAGCGGGGGTTCGCTAGCGGGAGCGCTATACGAGCAGTACTTC
CDR3 protein: CASSGGSLAGALYEQYF

V gene: TRBV12-3/TRBV12-4
clone size: NA
D gene: TRBD2
J gene: TRBJ2-2
CDR3 DNA: TGTGCCAGCCGGACTAGCGGGGTCGCCGAGCTGTTTTTT
CDR3 protein: CASRTSGVAELFF

V gene: TRBV28
clone size: NA
D gene: TRBD2
J gene: TRBJ2-1
CDR3 DNA: TGTGCCAGCAGAAGGACTAGCCCCTACAATGAGCAGTTCTTC
CDR3 protein: CASRRTSPYNEQFF

V gene: TRBV30
clone size: NA
D gene: NA
J gene: TRBJ2-1
CDR3 DNA: TGTGCCTGGAGTTCCATGGTGGTCGAGCAGTTCTTC
CDR3 protein: CAWSSMVVEQFF

V gene: TRBV28
clone size: NA
D gene: NA
J gene: TRBJ1-2
CDR3 DNA: TGTGCCAGCAGACCCGATTTAGCTAACTATGGCTACACCTTC
CDR3 protein: CASRPDLANYGYTF

V gene: TRBV14
clone size: NA
D gene: NA
J gene: TRBJ2-5
CDR3 DNA: TGTGCCAGCAGCCAAGATGGAGAGACCCAGTACTTC
CDR3 protein: CASSQDGETQYF

V gene: TRBV6-1
clone size: few
D gene: NA
J gene: TRBJ1-6
CDR3 DNA: TGTGCCAGCAGTGAAGGGACAGATAATTCACCCCTCCACTTT
CDR3 protein: CASSEGTDNSPLHF

V gene: TRBV5-8
clone size: NA
D gene: NA
J gene: TRBJ1-6
CDR3 DNA: TGTGCCAGCAGCTTGGGCAGGGGAAATAATTCACCCCTCCACTTT
CDR3 protein: CASSLGRGNNSPLHF

V gene: TRBV19
clone size: NA
D gene: NA
J gene: TRBJ1-5
CDR3 DNA: TGTGCCAGTAGTATTTGGGCAGAAAATCAGCCCCAGCATTTT
CDR3 protein: CASSIWAENQPQHF